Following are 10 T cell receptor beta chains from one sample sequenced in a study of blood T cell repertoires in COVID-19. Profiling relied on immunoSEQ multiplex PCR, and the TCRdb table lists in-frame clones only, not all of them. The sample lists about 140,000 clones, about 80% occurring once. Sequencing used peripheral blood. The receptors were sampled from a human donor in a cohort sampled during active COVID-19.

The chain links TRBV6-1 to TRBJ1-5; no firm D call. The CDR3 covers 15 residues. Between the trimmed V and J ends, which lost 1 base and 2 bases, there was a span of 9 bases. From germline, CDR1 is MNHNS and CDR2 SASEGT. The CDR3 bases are TGTGCCAGCAGTGAAGATGGACTAGGCAATCAGCCCCAGCATTTT. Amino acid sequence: CASSEDGLGNQPQHF.

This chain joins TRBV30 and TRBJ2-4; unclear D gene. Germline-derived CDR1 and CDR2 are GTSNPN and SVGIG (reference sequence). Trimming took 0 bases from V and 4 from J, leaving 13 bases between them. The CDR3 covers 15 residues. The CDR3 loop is CAWSVGWNFKNIQYF. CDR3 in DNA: TGTGCCTGGAGTGTGGGCTGGAATTTTAAAAACATTCAGTACTTC. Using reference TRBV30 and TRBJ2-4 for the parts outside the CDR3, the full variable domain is SQTIHQWPATLVQPVGSPLSLECTVEGTSNPNLYWYRQAAGRGLQLLFYSVGIGQISSEVPQNLSASRPQDRQFILSSKKLLLSDSGFYLCAWSVGWNFKNIQYFGAGTRLSVL.

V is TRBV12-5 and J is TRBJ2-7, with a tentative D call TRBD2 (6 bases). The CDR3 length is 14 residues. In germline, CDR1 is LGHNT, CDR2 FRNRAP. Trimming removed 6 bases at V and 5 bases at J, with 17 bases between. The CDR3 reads CASGRDSTRDEQYF. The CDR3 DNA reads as TGTGCTAGTGGACGGGACTCCACCCGGGACGAGCAGTACTTC. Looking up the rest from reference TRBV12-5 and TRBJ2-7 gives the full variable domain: DARVTQTPRHKVTEMGQEVTMRCQPILGHNTVFWYRQTMMQGLELLAYFRNRAPLDDSGMPKDRFSAEMPDATLATLKIQPSEPRDSAVYFCASGRDSTRDEQYFGPGTRLTVT.

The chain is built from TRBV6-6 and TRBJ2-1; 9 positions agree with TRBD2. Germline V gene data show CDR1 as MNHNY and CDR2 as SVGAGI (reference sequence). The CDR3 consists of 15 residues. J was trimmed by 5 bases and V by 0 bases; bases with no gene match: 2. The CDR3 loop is CASSYSGGRDNEQFF. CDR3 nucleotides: TGTGCCAGCAGTTACTCTGGCGGGAGGGACAATGAGCAGTTCTTC.

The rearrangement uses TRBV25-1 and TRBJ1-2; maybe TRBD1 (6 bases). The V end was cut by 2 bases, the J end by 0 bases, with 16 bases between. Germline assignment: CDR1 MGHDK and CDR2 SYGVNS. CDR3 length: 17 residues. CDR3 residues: CASSEHGRGRSNYGYTF. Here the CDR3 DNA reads TGTGCCAGCAGTGAACATGGCAGGGGCCGGTCTAACTATGGCTACACCTTC.

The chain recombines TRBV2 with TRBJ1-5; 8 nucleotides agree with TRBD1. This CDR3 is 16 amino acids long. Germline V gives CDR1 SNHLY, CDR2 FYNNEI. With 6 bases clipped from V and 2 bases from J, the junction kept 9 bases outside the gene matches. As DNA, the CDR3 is TGTGCCAGCAGCCGGACAGGGAGCAGGGGCAATCAGCCCCAGCATTTT. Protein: CASSRTGSRGNQPQHF.

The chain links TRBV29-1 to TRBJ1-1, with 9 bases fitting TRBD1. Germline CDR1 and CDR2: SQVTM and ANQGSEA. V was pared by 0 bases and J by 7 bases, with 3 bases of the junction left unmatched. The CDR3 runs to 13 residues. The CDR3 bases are TGCAGCGTTGAAGAGGGACAGGGAATTGAAGCTTTCTTT. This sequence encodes CSVEEGQGIEAFF.

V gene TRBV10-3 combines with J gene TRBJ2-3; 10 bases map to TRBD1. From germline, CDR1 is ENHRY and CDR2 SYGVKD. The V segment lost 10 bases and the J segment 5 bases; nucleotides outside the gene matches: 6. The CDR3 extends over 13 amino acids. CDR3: CASGTGAEDTQYF. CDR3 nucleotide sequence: TGTGCCAGCGGGACAGGGGCCGAAGATACGCAGTATTTT.

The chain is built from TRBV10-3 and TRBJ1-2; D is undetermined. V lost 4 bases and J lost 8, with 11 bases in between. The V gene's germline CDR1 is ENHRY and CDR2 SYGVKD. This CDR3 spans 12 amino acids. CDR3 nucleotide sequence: TGTGCCATCAGTGTTTGGGCAAGCGGCTACACCTTC. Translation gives CAISVWASGYTF.

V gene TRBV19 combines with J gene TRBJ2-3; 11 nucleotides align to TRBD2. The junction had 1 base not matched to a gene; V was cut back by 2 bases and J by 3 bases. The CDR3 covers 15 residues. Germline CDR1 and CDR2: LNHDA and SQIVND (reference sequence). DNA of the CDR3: TGTGCCAGTAGTATACTAGCGGGAGGAACAGATACGCAGTATTTT. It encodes CASSILAGGTDTQYF.